This TCR beta chain emerged from a study of blood T cell repertoires in COVID-19. Study as a whole: Samples came from the United States, Italy and Spain, spanning acute and convalescent COVID-19.

Living in 24 US areas, the participants were between roughly 18 and 90 years of age. The study assigned cohorts using participant-reported clinical history. Data came from immunoSEQ multiplex PCR; TCRdb stores just in-frame clones and leaves some out. Of roughly 220,000 clones in the sample, about four fifths were seen once. This clone was detected only once. The sample was PBMCs or T cells enriched from blood (not recorded which). This TCR came from a woman in her thirties or forties with acute COVID-19.

CDR3 sequence (DNA): TGCGCCAGCAGCCCCGAGCGGCGAGGCCCAGATACGCAGTATTTT. Translating gives CASSPERRGPDTQYF. The rearrangement uses TRBV4-3 and TRBJ2-3; D may be TRBD2 (5 bases). From germline, CDR1 is LGHNA and CDR2 YSLEER. Trimming cost V 4 bases and J 4 bases, with 15 bases left between them. This CDR3 has 15 residues.